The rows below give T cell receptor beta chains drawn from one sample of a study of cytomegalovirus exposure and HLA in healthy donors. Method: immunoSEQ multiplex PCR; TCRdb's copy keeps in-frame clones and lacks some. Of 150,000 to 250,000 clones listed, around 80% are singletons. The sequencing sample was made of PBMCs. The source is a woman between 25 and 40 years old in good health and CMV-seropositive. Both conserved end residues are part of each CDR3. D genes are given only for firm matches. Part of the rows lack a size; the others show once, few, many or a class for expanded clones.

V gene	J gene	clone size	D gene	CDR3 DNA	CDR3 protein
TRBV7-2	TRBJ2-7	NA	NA	TGTGCCAGCAGCTTAGAAGACCTCGGGTACGAGCAGTACTTC	CASSLEDLGYEQYF
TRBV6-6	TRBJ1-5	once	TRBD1	TGTGCCAGCAGTTACACAGGGACAGGCAATCAGCCCCAGCATTTT	CASSYTGTGNQPQHF
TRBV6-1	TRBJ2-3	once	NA	TGTGCCAGCAGTGAAGGACTAGGTCCCTTAGATACGCAGTATTTT	CASSEGLGPLDTQYF
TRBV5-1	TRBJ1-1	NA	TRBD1	TGCGCCAGCAAAGCCCCACTAGGACAGGACCCGAACACTGAAGCTTTCTTT	CASKAPLGQDPNTEAFF
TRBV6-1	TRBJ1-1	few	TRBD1	TGTGCCAGCAGTGAAACAGGGGGCGAAGCTTTCTTT	CASSETGGEAFF
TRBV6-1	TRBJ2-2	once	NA	TGTGCCAGCAGTGAATATCTTCCCGGGGAGCTGTTTTTT	CASSEYLPGELFF
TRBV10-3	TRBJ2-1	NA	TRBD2	TGTGCCATCAGTGAGTCGTGGGCCAGCGGGAGGTCCTACAATGAGCAGTTCTTC	CAISESWASGRSYNEQFF
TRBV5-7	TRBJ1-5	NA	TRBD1	TGTGCCAGCAGCCCCGAGACAGGGGGCCCAATCCAGCCCCAGCATTTT	CASSPETGGPIQPQHF
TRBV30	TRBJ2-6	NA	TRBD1	TGTGCCTCCCCTAAAGCAGGGGGCTGGTCTGGGGCCAACGTCCTGACTTTC	CASPKAGGWSGANVLTF
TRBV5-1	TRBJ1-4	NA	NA	TGCGCCAGCAGCAACAACGGAGGGGATGAAAAACTGTTTTTT	CASSNNGGDEKLFF
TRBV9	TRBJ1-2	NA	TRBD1	TGTGCCAGCAGCGGGGACAGTCTAAACTATGGCTACACCTTC	CASSGDSLNYGYTF
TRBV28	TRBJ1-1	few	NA	TGTGCCAGCAGTTTATCCACAGGGTCATCCACTGAAGCTTTCTTT	CASSLSTGSSTEAFF
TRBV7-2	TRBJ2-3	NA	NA	TGTGCCAGCGATCCAATCGGGACACCAGATACGCAGTATTTT	CASDPIGTPDTQYF
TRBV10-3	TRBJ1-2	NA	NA	TGTGCCATCCGGGAATCGGACTATGGCTACACCTTC	CAIRESDYGYTF
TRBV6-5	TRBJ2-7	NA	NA	TGTGCCAGCAGCAGAGACCAAACGGGAGTCGAGCAGTACTTC	CASSRDQTGVEQYF
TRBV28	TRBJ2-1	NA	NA	TGTGCCAGCACCCTTGGAGACCGCGGCAATGAGCAGTTCTTC	CASTLGDRGNEQFF
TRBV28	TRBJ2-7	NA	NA	TGTGCCAGCAGTGGTGGCCTCTCCTACGAGCAGTACTTC	CASSGGLSYEQYF
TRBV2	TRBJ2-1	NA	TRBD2	TGTGCCAGCACCACGAGCGGGAGGACTAACAATGAGCAGTTCTTC	CASTTSGRTNNEQFF
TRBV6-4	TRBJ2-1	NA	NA	TGTGCCAGCAGTCCGACCTACAGGGACAATGAGCAGTTCTTC	CASSPTYRDNEQFF
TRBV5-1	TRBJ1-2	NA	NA	TGCGCCAGCAGCTTGGTTCCCGCCAGGTACTTCTACGGCTACACCTTC	CASSLVPARYFYGYTF
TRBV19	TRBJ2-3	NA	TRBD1	TGTGCCAGTAGTGGGGACAGGGCGGAGAGCACAGATACGCAGTATTTT	CASSGDRAESTDTQYF
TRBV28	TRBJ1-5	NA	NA	TGTGCCAGCACCCAGGTGGGTCGTCAGCCCCAGCATTTT	CASTQVGRQPQHF
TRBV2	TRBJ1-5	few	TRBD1	TGTGCCAGCAGCAGGGACAGGGAAGGACAGCCCCAGCATTTT	CASSRDREGQPQHF
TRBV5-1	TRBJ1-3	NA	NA	TGCGCCAGCAGCTTGACAGGGAGCTACTCTGGAAACACCATATATTTT	CASSLTGSYSGNTIYF
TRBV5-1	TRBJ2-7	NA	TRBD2	TGCGCCAGCAGCGGACTAGGTAGTCTCGAGCAGTACTTC	CASSGLGSLEQYF
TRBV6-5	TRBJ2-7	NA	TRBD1	TGTGCCAGCAGTTATCAGGCAGGGGGTTCCTACGAGCAGTACTTC	CASSYQAGGSYEQYF
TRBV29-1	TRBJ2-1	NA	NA	TGCAGCGTTGTAACGGCGGGAAATGAGCAGTTCTTC	CSVVTAGNEQFF
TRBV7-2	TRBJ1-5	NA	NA	TGTGCCAGCAGCTTACGGCAGGGTCAAGGTCAGCCCCAGCATTTT	CASSLRQGQGQPQHF
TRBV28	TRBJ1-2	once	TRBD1	TGTGCCAGCAGTAAGGCACAGGGGCGTTATGGCTACACCTTC	CASSKAQGRYGYTF
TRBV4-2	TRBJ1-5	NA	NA	TGTGCCAGCAGCCAAGTGGGGGGATCAGGACTTAGCAATCAGCCCCAGCATTTT	CASSQVGGSGLSNQPQHF
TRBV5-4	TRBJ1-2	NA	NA	TGTGCCAGCAGCCACAACAGGTTACTCTATGGCTACACCTTC	CASSHNRLLYGYTF
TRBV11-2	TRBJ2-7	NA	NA	TGTGCCAGCAGTTTAGTTGGGGGCAGCTCCTACGAGCAGTACTTC	CASSLVGGSSYEQYF